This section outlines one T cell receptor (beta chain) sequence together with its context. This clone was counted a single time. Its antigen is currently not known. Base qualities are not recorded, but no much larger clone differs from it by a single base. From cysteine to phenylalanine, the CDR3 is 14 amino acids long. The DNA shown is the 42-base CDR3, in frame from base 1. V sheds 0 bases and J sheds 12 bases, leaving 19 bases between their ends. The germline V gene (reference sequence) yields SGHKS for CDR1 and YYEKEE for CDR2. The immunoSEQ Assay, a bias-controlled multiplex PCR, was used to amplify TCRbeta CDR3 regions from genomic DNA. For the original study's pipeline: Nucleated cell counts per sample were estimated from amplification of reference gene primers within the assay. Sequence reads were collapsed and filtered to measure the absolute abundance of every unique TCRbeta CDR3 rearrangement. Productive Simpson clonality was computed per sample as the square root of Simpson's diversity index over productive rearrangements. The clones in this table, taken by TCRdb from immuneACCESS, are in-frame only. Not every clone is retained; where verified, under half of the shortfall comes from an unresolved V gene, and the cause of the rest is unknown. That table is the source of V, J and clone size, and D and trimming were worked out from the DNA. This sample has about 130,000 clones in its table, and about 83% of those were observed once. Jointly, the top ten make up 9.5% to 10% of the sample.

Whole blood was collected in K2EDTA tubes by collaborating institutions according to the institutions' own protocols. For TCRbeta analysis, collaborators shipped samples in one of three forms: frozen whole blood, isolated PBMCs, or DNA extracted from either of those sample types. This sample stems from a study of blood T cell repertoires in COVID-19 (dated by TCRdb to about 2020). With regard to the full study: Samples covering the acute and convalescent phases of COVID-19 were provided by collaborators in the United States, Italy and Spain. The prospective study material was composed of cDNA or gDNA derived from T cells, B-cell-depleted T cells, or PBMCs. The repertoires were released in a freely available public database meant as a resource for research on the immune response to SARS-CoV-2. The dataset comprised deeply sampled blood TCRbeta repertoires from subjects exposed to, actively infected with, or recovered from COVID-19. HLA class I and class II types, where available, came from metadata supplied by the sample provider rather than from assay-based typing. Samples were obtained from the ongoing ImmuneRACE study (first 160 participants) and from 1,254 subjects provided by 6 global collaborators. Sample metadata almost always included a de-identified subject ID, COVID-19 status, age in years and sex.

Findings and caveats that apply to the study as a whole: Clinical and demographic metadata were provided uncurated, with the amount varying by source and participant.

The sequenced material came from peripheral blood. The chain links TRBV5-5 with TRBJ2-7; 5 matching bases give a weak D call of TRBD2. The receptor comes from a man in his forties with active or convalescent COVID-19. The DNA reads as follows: TGTGCCAGCAGCTTGGGGACGTGGGAGTCCACGAGGTACTTC. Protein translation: CASSLGTWESTRYF.